Shown below are 25 T cell receptor beta chains from a single sample sequenced in a study of shared clonotypes between healthy human individuals. TCRdb's table, derived via immunoSEQ multiplex PCR, lists solely in-frame clones and lacks some. The table has some 2,400,000 clones, around 95% seen once. Specimen: naive CD4+ T cells sorted from blood. Stated subset: CD45RA+ positively selected. Receptors were obtained from a man younger than 35 in good health.

This clone has only one observation. The chain combines TRBV2 with TRBJ1-5, with D possibly matching TRBD1 (5 bases). Per germline, CDR1 SNHLY and CDR2 FYNNEI. CDR3 length: 12 residues. Trimming stripped 6 bases from V and 6 bases from J, with 9 bases between. CDR3 residues: CASSRAVQPQHF. In nucleotides, the CDR3 is TGTGCCAGCAGCAGGGCTGTTCAGCCCCAGCATTTT.

The chain is built from TRBV5-1 and TRBJ2-2, with D tentatively TRBD1 (5 bases). In germline, CDR1 is SGHRS, CDR2 YFSETQ. CDR3 length: 14 amino acids. Trimming stripped 4 bases from V and 4 bases from J, with 11 bases between. In DNA form, the CDR3 reads TGCGCCAGCAGCAGGATCCAGGGCACCGGGGAGCTGTTTTTT. Encoded protein: CASSRIQGTGELFF.

The CDR3 loop reads CASISGRASYEQYF. In DNA form, the CDR3 reads TGTGCCAGCATCTCGGGGAGGGCCTCCTACGAGCAGTACTTC. The chain links TRBV28 to TRBJ2-7; 7 bases align to TRBD2. CDR1 is MDHEN and CDR2 is SYDVKM in the germline V gene. The CDR3 is made up of 14 amino acids. V dropped 7 bases and J dropped 0; count of bases not matched to a gene: 6. Full variable domain (rest looked up from reference TRBV28 and TRBJ2-7): DVKVTQSSRYLVKRTGEKVFLECVQDMDHENMFWYRQDPGLGLRLIYFSYDVKMKEKGDIPEGYSVSREKKERFSLILESASTNQTSMYLCASISGRASYEQYFGPGTRLTVT.

The gene calls are TRBV19 and TRBJ1-5; no definite D call. Trimming stripped 2 bases from V and 5 bases from J, with 13 bases between. Germline values: CDR1 LNHDA, CDR2 SQIVND (reference sequence). This CDR3 is built from 15 residues. Written as DNA, the CDR3 is TGTGCCAGTAGTATAATTGTCGGAACCTATCAGCCCCAGCATTTT. Translation: CASSIIVGTYQPQHF.

The V gene is TRBV5-1, the J gene TRBJ2-7; a possible D gene is TRBD2 (6 bases). There are 14 residues in the CDR3. Trimming shortened V by 3 bases and J by 3 bases, and 13 bases separated the two germline ends. Germline lookup yields CDR1 SGHRS and CDR2 YFSETQ. CDR3 sequence reads: CASSSQGGYYEQYF. The CDR3 nucleotides read TGCGCCAGCAGCTCCCAGGGAGGTTACTACGAGCAGTACTTC.

This sequence joins TRBV30 and TRBJ2-7, with D unresolved. V dropped 3 bases and J dropped 2 bases, with 17 bases sitting between them. The CDR3 spans 15 residues. Germline V gives CDR1 GTSNPN, CDR2 SVGIG (reference sequence). The CDR3 nucleotides read TGTGCCTGGAGGGTGGGCAGCTCAAGAGCCTACGAGCAGTACTTC. Translating it yields CAWRVGSSRAYEQYF. The full variable domain, in which reference TRBV30 and TRBJ2-7 provide the parts outside the CDR3, is SQTIHQWPATLVQPVGSPLSLECTVEGTSNPNLYWYRQAAGRGLQLLFYSVGIGQISSEVPQNLSASRPQDRQFILSSKKLLLSDSGFYLCAWRVGSSRAYEQYFGPGTRLTVT.

The V gene is TRBV5-1, the J gene TRBJ2-1; no firm D call. The V gene lost 1 base and the J gene lost 9 bases, with 20 bases spanning the gap. The CDR3 runs to 16 residues. CDR1 SGHRS and CDR2 YFSETQ come from the germline V gene. In DNA form, the CDR3 reads TGCGCCAGCAGCTTGCTGGGCTTTGGATCATCGGTTGAGCAGTTCTTC. This encodes CASSLLGFGSSVEQFF.

The CDR3 region is CASSMGASTDTQYF. CDR3 DNA: TGTGCCAGCAGCATGGGGGCTAGCACAGATACGCAGTATTTT. This chain joins TRBV27 and TRBJ2-3; TRBD1 might be the D (6 bases). This CDR3 contains 14 residues. V shed 6 bases and J shed 0 bases, with 10 bases lying between them. The germline V gene has CDR1 MNHEY and CDR2 SMNVEV (reference sequence).

This clone was picked up a small number of times. This specimen includes other DNA sequences encoding the same CDR3. The V and J genes are TRBV10-3 and TRBJ1-5; weak D call: TRBD1 (5 bases). The CDR3 runs 13 residues. The germline CDR1 and CDR2 sequences are ENHRY and SYGVKD. Trimming stripped 6 bases from V and 4 bases from J, with 10 bases between. CDR3 in DNA: TGTGCCATCAGCCCTGGGGGGAATCAGCCCCAGCATTTT. Translated: CAISPGGNQPQHF.

This chain links TRBV18 with TRBJ2-1, with TRBD2 matching 8 bases. The CDR3 sequence is 14 residues long. Germline V gives CDR1 KGHSH, CDR2 LQKENI. J was trimmed by 6 bases and V by 3 bases; bases with no gene match: 4. CDR3: CASSPGLGPNEQFF. CDR3 in DNA: TGTGCCAGCTCACCGGGACTAGGCCCCAATGAGCAGTTCTTC.

CDR3 loop: CASSEDRVYEQYF. CDR3 in DNA: TGTGCCAGCAGTGAAGACAGGGTGTACGAGCAGTACTTC. The genes are TRBV2 and TRBJ2-7, with D tentatively TRBD1 (6 bases). Germline V lookup: CDR1 SNHLY, CDR2 FYNNEI. The CDR3 loop spans 13 amino acids. V lost 1 base and J lost 4, with 8 bases in between.

As for this clone: Relative to the germline gene, one junction end is altered; a read error may explain this. V is TRBV7-7 and J is TRBJ2-5; 8 nucleotides match TRBD1. Looked up from germline, CDR1 is SSHAT and CDR2 is FNYEAQ (reference sequence). There are 15 residues in the CDR3. This CDR3 reads CASSLDRGNGETQYF. As DNA, the CDR3 is TGTGCTAGCAGCTTAGACAGGGGAAATGGAGAGACCCAGTACTTC.

The chain links TRBV5-1 to TRBJ2-1; no reliable D call. The V end was cut by 4 bases, the J end by 3 bases, with 8 bases between. The length of the CDR3 is 13 residues. Per germline, CDR1 SGHRS and CDR2 YFSETQ. CDR3: CASSTNSYNEQFF. CDR3 bases: TGCGCCAGCAGCACAAACAGCTACAATGAGCAGTTCTTC. Combining the CDR3 with reference TRBV5-1 and TRBJ2-1 gives the whole variable domain KAGVTQTPRYLIKTRGQQVTLSCSPISGHRSVSWYQQTPGQGLQFLFEYFSETQRNKGNFPGRFSGRQFSNSRSEMNVSTLELGDSALYLCASSTNSYNEQFFGPGTRLTVL.

This chain connects TRBV10-3 to TRBJ1-6, with D unresolved. V lost 7 bases, J lost 6 bases, and 10 bases lay in between. CDR1 and CDR2 from the germline V gene are ENHRY and SYGVKD. The CDR3 is 13 amino acids. The CDR3 region has the DNA TGTGCCATCACCAGGCAGTTTAATTCACCCCTCCACTTT. It yields the protein CAITRQFNSPLHF.

The rearrangement joins TRBV7-2 to TRBJ1-4; weak D call: TRBD1 (5 bases). Deletions cut 5 bases from V and 3 bases from J, with 13 bases between. CDR3 length: 15 residues. Per germline, CDR1 SGHTA and CDR2 FQGNSA. CDR3 DNA: TGTGCCAGCAGCCCCTCGTGGGGGGCTAATGAAAAACTGTTTTTT. It specifies CASSPSWGANEKLFF.

This chain uses TRBV7-9 with TRBJ2-1, with TRBD1 matching over 9 bases. Losses at the gene ends were 1 base for V and 10 bases for J; bases not matched to a gene: 2. The germline V gene has CDR1 SEHNR and CDR2 FQNEAQ (reference sequence). CDR3 length: 13 residues. CDR3 protein: CASSLVGTGEQFF. CDR3 in DNA: TGTGCCAGCAGCTTAGTAGGGACAGGGGAGCAGTTCTTC. Variable domain in full (rest from reference TRBV7-9 and TRBJ2-1): DTGVSQNPRHKITKRGQNVTFRCDPISEHNRLYWYRQTLGQGPEFLTYFQNEAQLEKSRLLSDRFSAERPKGSFSTLEIQRTEQGDSAMYLCASSLVGTGEQFFGPGTRLTVL.

About this clone: The sample contains more than one DNA sequence encoding this CDR3. The rearrangement joins TRBV28 to TRBJ2-1; TRBD1 aligns across 7 bases. The CDR3 is 15 residues long. Germline CDR1 is MDHEN and CDR2 is SYDVKM. Losses at the gene ends were 3 bases for V and 2 bases for J; bases not matched to a gene: 4. The CDR3 reads CASSFGDRPYNEQFF. CDR3 DNA: TGTGCCAGCAGTTTTGGGGACAGACCCTACAATGAGCAGTTCTTC.

The gene calls are TRBV5-1 and TRBJ2-3; TRBD1 agrees at 9 bases. The V and J ends lost 0 bases and 4 bases, in that order; junction bases with no gene match: 3. The CDR3 length is 15 residues. Looked up from germline, CDR1 is SGHRS and CDR2 is YFSETQ. CDR3 protein: CASSLEGTGPDTQYF. The CDR3 DNA is TGCGCCAGCAGCTTGGAGGGGACAGGGCCAGATACGCAGTATTTT.

The chain has TRBV6-5 and TRBJ1-5; D remains ambiguous. Germline values: CDR1 MNHEY, CDR2 SVGAGI. Trimming cost V 4 bases and J 4 bases, with 8 bases left between them. This CDR3 comprises 13 residues. CDR3 DNA: TGTGCCAGCAGTTCCGCCAGAAATCAGCCCCAGCATTTT. The encoded protein is CASSSARNQPQHF.

V is TRBV19 and J is TRBJ2-2, with no clear D. The germline V gene has CDR1 LNHDA and CDR2 SQIVND (reference sequence). The CDR3 covers 14 residues. V was cut by 3 bases and J by 6 bases, with 11 bases left in between. This CDR3 reads CASSMANGAGELFF. CDR3 DNA sequence: TGTGCCAGTAGTATGGCAAATGGGGCCGGGGAGCTGTTTTTT.

This clone was picked up one time. V usage is TRBV10-1 and J usage is TRBJ2-1, with TRBD1 matching 9 bases. Germline loops: CDR1 WNHNN, CDR2 SYGVQD (reference sequence). The V segment lost 3 bases and the J segment 2 bases; nucleotides outside the gene matches: 5. There are 16 residues in the CDR3. The CDR3 sequence: CASSETGTGTYNEQFF. The CDR3 DNA is TGCGCCAGCAGTGAAACCGGGACAGGGACCTACAATGAGCAGTTCTTC.

The genes are TRBV6-5 and TRBJ1-6; D call uncertain. Per germline, CDR1 MNHEY and CDR2 SVGAGI. The ends were cut back, 0 bases at V and 9 bases at J, with 15 bases in the middle. The CDR3 runs 16 residues. The CDR3 DNA reads as TGTGCCAGCAGTTACTCGAAAAGCGGCGCGGGTTCACCCCTCCACTTT. This codes for CASSYSKSGAGSPLHF.

In its sample, this clone was seen once. The CDR3 DNA is TGTGCCAGCAGCTTAATGGGGCAGGGTGACACTGAAGCTTTCTTT. Amino acids: CASSLMGQGDTEAFF. This chain connects TRBV7-3 to TRBJ1-1; tentative D call: TRBD1 (5 bases). Looked up from germline, CDR1 is SGHTA and CDR2 is FQGTGA. Between the trimmed V and J ends, which lost 1 base and 3 bases, there was a span of 12 bases. This CDR3 has 15 residues.

The chain couples TRBV5-1 to TRBJ2-6, with D tentatively TRBD2 (6 bases). V shed 3 bases and J shed 0 bases, with 13 bases lying between them. Germline lookup yields CDR1 SGHRS and CDR2 YFSETQ. This CDR3 has 17 residues. This chain's CDR3 is CASSSGTLSSGANVLTF. For the CDR3, the DNA is TGCGCCAGCAGCTCAGGGACTCTCAGCTCTGGGGCCAACGTCCTGACTTTC.

The genes are TRBV10-1 and TRBJ2-5; maybe TRBD1 (6 bases). The CDR3 contains 14 residues. V was pared by 2 bases and J by 7 bases, with 14 bases between. Germline assignment: CDR1 WNHNN and CDR2 SYGVQD (reference sequence). The chain's CDR3 is CASSEGARGGTQYF. The CDR3 nucleotides are TGCGCCAGCAGTGAGGGGGCTAGAGGGGGGACCCAGTACTTC.